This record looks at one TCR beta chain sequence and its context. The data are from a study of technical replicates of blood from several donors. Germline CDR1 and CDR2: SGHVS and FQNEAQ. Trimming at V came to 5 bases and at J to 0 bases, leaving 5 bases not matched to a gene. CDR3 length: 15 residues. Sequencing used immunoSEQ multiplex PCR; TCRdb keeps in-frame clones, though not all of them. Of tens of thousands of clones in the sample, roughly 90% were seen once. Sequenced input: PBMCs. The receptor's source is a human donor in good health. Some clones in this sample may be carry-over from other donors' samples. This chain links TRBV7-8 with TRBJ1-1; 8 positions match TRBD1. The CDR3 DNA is TGTGCCAGCAGCACCCGGACAGGGCTGAACACTGAAGCTTTCTTT. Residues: CASSTRTGLNTEAFF.